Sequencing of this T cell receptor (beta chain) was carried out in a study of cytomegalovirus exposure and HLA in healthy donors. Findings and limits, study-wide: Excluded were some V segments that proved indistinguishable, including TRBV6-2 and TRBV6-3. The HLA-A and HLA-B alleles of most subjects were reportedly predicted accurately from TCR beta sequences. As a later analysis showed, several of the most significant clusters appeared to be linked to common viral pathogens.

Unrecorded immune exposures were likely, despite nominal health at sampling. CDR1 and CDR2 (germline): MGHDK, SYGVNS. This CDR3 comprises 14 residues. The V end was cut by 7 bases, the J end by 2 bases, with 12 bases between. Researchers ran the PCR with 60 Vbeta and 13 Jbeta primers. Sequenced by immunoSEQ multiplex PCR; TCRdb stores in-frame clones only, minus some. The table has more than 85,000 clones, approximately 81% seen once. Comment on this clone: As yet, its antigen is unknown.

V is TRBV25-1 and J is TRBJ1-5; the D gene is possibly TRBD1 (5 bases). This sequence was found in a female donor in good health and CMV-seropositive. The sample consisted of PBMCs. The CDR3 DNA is TGTGCCAGCATGGGGGGGGGAGGCAATCAGCCCCAGCATTTT. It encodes CASMGGGGNQPQHF.